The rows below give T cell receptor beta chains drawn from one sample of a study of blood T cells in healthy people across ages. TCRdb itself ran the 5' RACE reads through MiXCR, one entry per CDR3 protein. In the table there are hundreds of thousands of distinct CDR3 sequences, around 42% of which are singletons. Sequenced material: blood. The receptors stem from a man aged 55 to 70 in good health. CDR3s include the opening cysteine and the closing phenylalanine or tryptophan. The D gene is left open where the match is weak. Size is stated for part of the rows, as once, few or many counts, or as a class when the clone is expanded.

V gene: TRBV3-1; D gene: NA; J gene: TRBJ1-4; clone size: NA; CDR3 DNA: TGTGCCAGCAAGAACGGGACAAGAGAAAAACTGTTTTTT; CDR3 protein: CASKNGTREKLFF
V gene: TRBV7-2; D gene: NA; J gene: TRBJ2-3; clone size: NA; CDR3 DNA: TGTGCCAGCAGCCTGGGGGTCGTCACGTATACGCAGTATTTT; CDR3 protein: CASSLGVVTYTQYF
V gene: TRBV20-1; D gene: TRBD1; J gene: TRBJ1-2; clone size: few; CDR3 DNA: TGCAGTGCTAGCAAAACAGGGGGCGTACCTAACTATGGCTACACCTTC; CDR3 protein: CSASKTGGVPNYGYTF
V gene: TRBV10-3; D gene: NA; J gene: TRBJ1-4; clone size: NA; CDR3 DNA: TGTGCCATCAGTGATGGGGGCTCGAGTGAAAAACTGTTTTTT; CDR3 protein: CAISDGGSSEKLFF
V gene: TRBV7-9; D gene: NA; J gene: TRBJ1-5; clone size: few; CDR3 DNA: TGTGCCAGCAGCTTCGAGGGATCTAATCAGCCCCAGCATTTT; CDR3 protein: CASSFEGSNQPQHF
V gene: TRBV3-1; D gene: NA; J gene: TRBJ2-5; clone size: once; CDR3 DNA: TGTGCCAGCAGCCACCCCCGGCAGGGCGGGGAGACCCAGTACTTC; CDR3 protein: CASSHPRQGGETQYF
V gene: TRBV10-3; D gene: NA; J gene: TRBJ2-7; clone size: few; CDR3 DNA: TGTGCCATCAGTGAGTTGGCTAGTAGGTACGAGCAGTACTTC; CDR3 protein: CAISELASRYEQYF
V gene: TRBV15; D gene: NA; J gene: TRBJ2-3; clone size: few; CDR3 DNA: TGTGCCACCAGCAGGGGGGAGCTTACCACAGATACGCAGTATTTT; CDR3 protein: CATSRGELTTDTQYF
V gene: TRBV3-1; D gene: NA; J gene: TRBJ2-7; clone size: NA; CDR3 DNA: TGTGCCAGCAGCCGCGCTAGAACTGGAGTGGATAACGAGCAGTACTTC; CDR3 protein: CASSRARTGVDNEQYF
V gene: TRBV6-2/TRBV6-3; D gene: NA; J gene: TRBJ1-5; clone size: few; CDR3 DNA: TGTGCCAGCAGTTATACGGCAGCGGGGCAGCCCCAGCATTTT; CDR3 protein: CASSYTAAGQPQHF
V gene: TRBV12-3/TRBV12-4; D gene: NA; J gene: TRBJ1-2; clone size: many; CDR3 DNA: TGTGCCAGCGGTGACGGGAACTATGGCTACACCTTC; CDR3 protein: CASGDGNYGYTF
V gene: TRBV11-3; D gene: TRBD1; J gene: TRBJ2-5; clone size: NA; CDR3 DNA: TGTGCCGTCGGGACAGGGTTTGGGAGAGATACGAATGAGCAGTACTTC; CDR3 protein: CAVGTGFGRDTNEQYF
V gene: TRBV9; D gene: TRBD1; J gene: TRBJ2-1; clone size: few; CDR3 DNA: TGTGCCAGCAGCGTAGCTCTCCAGGGGGCTGGGGACAATGAGCAGTTCTTC; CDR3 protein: CASSVALQGAGDNEQFF
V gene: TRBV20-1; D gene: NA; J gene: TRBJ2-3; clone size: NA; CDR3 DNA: TGCAGTGCTAGAGTATCAGCAGATACGCAGTATTTT; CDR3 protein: CSARVSADTQYF
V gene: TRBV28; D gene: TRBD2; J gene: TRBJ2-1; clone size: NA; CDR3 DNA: TGTGCCAGCAGTTTAAGGATGGGGCGGGGGGGATACAATGAGCAGTTCTTC; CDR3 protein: CASSLRMGRGGYNEQFF
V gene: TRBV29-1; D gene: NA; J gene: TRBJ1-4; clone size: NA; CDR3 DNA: TGCAGCGTCGAACGAGGAGTGGGTGATGAAAAACTGTTTTTT; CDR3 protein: CSVERGVGDEKLFF
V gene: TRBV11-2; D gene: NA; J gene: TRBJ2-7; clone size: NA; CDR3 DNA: TGTGCCAGCAGCTTCCCCAGGTACGAGCAGTACTTC; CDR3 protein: CASSFPRYEQYF
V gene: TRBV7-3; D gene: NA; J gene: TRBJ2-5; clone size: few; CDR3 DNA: TGTGCCAGCAGCGAGCAGGGTGAGACCCAGTACTTC; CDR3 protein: CASSEQGETQYF
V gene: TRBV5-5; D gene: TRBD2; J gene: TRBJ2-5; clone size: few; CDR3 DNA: TGTGCCAGCAGCTTCCTCCTAGCGGGGGGCCAAGAGACCCAGTACTTC; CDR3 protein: CASSFLLAGGQETQYF
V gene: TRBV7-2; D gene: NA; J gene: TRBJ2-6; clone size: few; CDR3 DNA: TGTGCCAGCAGCTCCGTCGGGACTCAAACTGGGGCCAACGTCCTGACTTTC; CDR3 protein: CASSSVGTQTGANVLTF
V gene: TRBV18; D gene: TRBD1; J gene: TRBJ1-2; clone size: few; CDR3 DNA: TGTGCCAGCTCACCACCGACAGGGCGTAGCTATGGCTACACCTTC; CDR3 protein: CASSPPTGRSYGYTF
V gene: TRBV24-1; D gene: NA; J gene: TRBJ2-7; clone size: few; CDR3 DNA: TGTGCCACCAGTGATTTTCGAGACGTTACCTACGAGCAGTACTTC; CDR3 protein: CATSDFRDVTYEQYF
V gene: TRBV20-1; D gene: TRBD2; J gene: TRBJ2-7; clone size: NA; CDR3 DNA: TGCAGTGCTCCCGGGAGGGGAGGTTCCTACGAGCAGTACTTC; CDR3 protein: CSAPGRGGSYEQYF
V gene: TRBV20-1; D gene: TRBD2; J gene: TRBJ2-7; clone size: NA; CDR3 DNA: TGCAGTGCTAGAGATCTCCTAGCGGGTCCCGCTTCCTACGAGCAGTACTTC; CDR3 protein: CSARDLLAGPASYEQYF
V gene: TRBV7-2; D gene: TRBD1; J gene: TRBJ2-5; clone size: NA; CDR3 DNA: TGTGCCAGCAGCTCAACCGGGACAGGGGCAGAGACCCAGTACTTC; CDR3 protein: CASSSTGTGAETQYF
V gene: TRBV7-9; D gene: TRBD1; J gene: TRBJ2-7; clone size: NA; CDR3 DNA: TGTGCCAGCAGCTTAATGGGGACAGGGGGAAGCGAGCAGTACTTC; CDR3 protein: CASSLMGTGGSEQYF
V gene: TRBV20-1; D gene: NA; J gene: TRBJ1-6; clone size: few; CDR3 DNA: TGCAGTGTTGCAGGGAGAAGGAATTCACCCCTCCACTTT; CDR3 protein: CSVAGRRNSPLHF
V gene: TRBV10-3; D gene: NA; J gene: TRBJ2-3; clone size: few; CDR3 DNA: TGTGCCATCAGTGAGCCGACTCCGGGTACGCAGTATTTT; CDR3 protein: CAISEPTPGTQYF
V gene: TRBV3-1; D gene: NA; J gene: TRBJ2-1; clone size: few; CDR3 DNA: TGTGCCAGCAGCCCTGGGGTACCCTCCTACAATGAGCAGTTCTTC; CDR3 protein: CASSPGVPSYNEQFF
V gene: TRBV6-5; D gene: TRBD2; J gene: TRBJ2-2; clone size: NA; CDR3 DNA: TGTGCCAGCAGTTACTCTGGGAGGGCCGGGGAGCTGTTTTTT; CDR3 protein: CASSYSGRAGELFF
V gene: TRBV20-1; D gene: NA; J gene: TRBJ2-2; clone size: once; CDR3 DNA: TGCAGTGCTAGAGATGCCAGGGGGGGCAGCGGGGAGCTGTTTTTT; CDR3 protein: CSARDARGGSGELFF
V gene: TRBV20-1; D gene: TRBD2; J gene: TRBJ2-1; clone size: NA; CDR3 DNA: TGCAGTGCCGGCCCGCTAGCGGGGGACAACAATGAGCAGTTCTTC; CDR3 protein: CSAGPLAGDNNEQFF
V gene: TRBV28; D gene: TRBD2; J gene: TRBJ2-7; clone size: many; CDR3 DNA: TGTGCCAGCAGTACCAACATCGGCGGACTAGCGGGTGTGTCCTACGAGCAGTACTTC; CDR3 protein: CASSTNIGGLAGVSYEQYF
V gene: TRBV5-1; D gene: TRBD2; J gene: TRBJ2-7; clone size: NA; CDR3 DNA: TGCGCCAGCAGCTTGGGAGAGCGGGGTTACAATGAGCAGTACTTC; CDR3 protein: CASSLGERGYNEQYF
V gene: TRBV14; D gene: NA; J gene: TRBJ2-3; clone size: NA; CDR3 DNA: TGTGCCAGCAGCCAATTCGGCGGACCTAGCACAGATACGCAGTATTTT; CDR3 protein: CASSQFGGPSTDTQYF
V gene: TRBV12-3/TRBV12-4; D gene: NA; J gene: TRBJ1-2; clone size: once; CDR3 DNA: TGTGCCAGCAGTTTACGGCTTGGGGCGAGTCTCCGGGATCGGAGGAAAGTATATGGCTACACCTTC; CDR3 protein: CASSLRLGASLRDRRKVYGYTF
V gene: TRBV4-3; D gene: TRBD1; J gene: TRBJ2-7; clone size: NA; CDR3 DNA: TGCACCAGCAGCCAGGAATACAGGGGAGTGACCTACGAGCAGTACTTC; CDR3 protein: CTSSQEYRGVTYEQYF
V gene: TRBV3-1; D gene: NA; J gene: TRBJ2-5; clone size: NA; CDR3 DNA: TGTGCCAGCAGCCAAGGGTTCCTCAGGACAACCGGAGAGACCCAGTACTTC; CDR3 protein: CASSQGFLRTTGETQYF
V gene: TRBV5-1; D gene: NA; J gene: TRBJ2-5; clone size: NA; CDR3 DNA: TGCGCCAGCAGCTTGGCCTCGGTCGCGGGAGAGACCCAGTACTTC; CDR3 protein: CASSLASVAGETQYF
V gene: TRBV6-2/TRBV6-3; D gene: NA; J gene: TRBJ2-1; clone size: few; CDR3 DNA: TGTGCCAGCAGAGGGGGAGATTCCTACAATGAGCAGTTCTTC; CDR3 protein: CASRGGDSYNEQFF
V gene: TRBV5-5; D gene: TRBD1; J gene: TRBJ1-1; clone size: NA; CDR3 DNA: TGTGCCAGCAGCTGGACAGGGGGGGCGAACACTGAAGCTTTCTTT; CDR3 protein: CASSWTGGANTEAFF
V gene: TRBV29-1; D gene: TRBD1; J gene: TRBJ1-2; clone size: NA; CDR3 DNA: TGCAGCGTTGCCCCAGTTGGGACAGGGGGCGAAGAAGGCTATGGCTACACCTTC; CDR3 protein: CSVAPVGTGGEEGYGYTF
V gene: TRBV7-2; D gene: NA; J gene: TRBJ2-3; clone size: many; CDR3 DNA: TGTGCCAGCAGCTTATGGGGGCGAACAGATACGCAGTATTTT; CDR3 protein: CASSLWGRTDTQYF
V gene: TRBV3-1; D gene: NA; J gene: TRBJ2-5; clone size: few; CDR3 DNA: TGTGCCAGCAGCCTTTACTCGGCCTACCAAGAGACCCAGTACTTC; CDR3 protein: CASSLYSAYQETQYF
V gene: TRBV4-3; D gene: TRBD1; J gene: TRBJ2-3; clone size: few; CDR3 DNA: TGCGCCAGCAGCCAAGGCCCCACAGGGGCAGATACGCAGTATTTT; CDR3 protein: CASSQGPTGADTQYF
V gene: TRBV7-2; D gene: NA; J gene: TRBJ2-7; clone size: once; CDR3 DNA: TGTGCCAGCAGCCCCCAAGCTCACAATGAGCAGTACTTC; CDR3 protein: CASSPQAHNEQYF
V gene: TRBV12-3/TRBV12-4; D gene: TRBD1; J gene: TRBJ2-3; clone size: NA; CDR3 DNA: TGTGCCAGCAACCCTGGGGGACAGGGCACAGATACGCAGTATTTT; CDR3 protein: CASNPGGQGTDTQYF
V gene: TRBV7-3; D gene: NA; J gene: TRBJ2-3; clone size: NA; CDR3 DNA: TGTGCCAGCAGCTTCATTAGCACAGATACGCAGTATTTT; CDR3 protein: CASSFISTDTQYF
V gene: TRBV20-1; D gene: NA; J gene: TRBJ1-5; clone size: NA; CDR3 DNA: TGCAGTGCTAGATTGGCGGGGGCGGTCAATCAGCCCCAGCATTTT; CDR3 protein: CSARLAGAVNQPQHF